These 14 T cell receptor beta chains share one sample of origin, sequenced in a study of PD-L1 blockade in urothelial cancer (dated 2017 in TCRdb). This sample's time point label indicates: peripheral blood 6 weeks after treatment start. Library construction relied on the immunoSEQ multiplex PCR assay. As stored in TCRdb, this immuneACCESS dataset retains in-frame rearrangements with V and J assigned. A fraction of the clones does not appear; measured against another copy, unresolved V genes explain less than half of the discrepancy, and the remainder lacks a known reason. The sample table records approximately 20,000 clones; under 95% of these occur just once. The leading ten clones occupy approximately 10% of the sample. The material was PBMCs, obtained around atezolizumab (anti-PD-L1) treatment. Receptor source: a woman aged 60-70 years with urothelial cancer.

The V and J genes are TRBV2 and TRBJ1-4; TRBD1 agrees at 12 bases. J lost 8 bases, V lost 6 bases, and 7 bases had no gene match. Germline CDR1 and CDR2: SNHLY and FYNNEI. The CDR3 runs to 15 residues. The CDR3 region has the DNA TGTGCCAGCAGCGACCCGGGACAGGGGGCGGAAAAACTGTTTTTT. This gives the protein CASSDPGQGAEKLFF.

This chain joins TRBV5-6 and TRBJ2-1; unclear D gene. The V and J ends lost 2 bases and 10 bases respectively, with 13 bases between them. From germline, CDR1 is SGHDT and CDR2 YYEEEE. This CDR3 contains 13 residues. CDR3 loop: CASSFRPYGEQFF. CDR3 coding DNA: TGTGCCAGCAGCTTTCGACCCTACGGGGAGCAGTTCTTC. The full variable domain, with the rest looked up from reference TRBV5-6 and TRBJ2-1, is DAGVTQSPTHLIKTRGQQVTLRCSPKSGHDTVSWYQQALGQGPQFIFQYYEEEERQRGNFPDRFSGHQFPNYSSELNVNALLLGDSALYLCASSFRPYGEQFFGPGTRLTVL.

The CDR3 DNA reads as TGTGCCAGCAGCTTAGACAGGGGGTCCTACAATGAGCAGTTCTTC. Encoded protein: CASSLDRGSYNEQFF. The rearrangement uses TRBV11-2 and TRBJ2-1, with 7 nucleotides matching TRBD1. CDR3 length equals 15 residues. CDR1 SGHAT and CDR2 FQNNGV come from the germline V gene. V was clipped by 0 bases and J by 1 base; unmatched bases: 0.

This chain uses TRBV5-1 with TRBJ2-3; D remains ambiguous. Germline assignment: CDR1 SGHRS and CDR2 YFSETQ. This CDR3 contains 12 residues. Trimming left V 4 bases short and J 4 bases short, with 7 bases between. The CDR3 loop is CASSVTADTQYF. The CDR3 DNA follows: TGCGCCAGCAGCGTGACTGCAGATACGCAGTATTTT.

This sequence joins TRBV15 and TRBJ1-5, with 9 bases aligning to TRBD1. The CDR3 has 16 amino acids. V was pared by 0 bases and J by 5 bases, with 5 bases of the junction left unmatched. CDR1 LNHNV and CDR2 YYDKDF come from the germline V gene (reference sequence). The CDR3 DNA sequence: TGTGCCACCAGCAGAGATCGAGGGACAGGGTATCAGCCCCAGCATTTT. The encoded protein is CATSRDRGTGYQPQHF.

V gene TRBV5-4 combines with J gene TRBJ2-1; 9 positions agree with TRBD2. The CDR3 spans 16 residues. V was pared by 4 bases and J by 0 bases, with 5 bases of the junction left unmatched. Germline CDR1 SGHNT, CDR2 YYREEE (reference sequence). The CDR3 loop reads CASSVKAGGSYNEQFF. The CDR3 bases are TGTGCCAGCAGCGTGAAAGCGGGGGGCTCCTACAATGAGCAGTTCTTC.

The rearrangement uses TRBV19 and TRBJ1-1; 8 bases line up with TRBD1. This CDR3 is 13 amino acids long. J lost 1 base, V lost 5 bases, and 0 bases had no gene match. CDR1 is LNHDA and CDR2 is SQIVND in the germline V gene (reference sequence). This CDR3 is CASSGQGNTEAFF. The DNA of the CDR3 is TGTGCCAGTAGTGGACAGGGGAACACTGAAGCTTTCTTT.

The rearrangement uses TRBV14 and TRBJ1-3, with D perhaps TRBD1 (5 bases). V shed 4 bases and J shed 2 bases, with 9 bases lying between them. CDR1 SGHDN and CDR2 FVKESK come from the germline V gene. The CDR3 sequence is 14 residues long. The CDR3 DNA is TGTGCCAGCAGCCCCGGGACTCCTGGAAACACCATATATTTT. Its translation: CASSPGTPGNTIYF.

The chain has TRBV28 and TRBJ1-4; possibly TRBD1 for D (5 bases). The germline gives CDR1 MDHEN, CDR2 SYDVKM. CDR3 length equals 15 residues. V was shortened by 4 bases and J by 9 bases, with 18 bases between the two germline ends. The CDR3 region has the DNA TGTGCCAGCAGTTCTTTCGGGGGGGAGCTGAAAAAACTGTTTTTT. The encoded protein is CASSSFGGELKKLFF.

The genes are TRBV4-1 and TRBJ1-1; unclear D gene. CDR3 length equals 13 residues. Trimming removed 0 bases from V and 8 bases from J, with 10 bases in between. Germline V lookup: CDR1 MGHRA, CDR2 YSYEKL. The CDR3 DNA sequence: TGCGCCAGCAGCCAAGACCCTGGGAGGGAAGCTTTCTTT. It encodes CASSQDPGREAFF.

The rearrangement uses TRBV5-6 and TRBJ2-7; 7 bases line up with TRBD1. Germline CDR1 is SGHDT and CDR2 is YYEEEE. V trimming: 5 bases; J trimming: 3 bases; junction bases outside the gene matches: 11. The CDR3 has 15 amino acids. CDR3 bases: TGTGCCAGCAGTCCGGTCGGACAGGAGCTCTACGAGCAGTACTTC. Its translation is CASSPVGQELYEQYF.

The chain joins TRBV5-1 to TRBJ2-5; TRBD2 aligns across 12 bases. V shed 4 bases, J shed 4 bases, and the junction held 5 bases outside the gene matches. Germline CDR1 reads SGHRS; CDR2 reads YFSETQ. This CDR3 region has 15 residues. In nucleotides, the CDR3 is TGCGCCAGCAGCCGACTAGCGGGGGCCTTAGAGACCCAGTACTTC. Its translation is CASSRLAGALETQYF.

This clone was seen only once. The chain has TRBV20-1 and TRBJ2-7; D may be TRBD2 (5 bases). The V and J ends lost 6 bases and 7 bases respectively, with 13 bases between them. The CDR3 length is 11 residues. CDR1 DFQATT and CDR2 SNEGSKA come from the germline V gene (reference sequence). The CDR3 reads CSAPRVREQYF. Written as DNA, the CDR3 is TGCAGTGCGCCGAGGGTCCGGGAGCAGTACTTC.

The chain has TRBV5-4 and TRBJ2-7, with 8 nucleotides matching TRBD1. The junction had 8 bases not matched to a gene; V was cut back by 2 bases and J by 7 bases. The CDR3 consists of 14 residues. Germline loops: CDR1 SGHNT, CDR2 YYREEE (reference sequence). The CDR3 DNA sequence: TGTGCCAGCAGCTTTCGGGCAGGGGGCAGGGAGCAGTACTTC. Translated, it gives CASSFRAGGREQYF. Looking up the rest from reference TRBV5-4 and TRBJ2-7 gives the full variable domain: ETGVTQSPTHLIKTRGQQVTLRCSSQSGHNTVSWYQQALGQGPQFIFQYYREEENGRGNFPPRFSGLQFPNYSSELNVNALELDDSALYLCASSFRAGGREQYFGPGTRLTVT.